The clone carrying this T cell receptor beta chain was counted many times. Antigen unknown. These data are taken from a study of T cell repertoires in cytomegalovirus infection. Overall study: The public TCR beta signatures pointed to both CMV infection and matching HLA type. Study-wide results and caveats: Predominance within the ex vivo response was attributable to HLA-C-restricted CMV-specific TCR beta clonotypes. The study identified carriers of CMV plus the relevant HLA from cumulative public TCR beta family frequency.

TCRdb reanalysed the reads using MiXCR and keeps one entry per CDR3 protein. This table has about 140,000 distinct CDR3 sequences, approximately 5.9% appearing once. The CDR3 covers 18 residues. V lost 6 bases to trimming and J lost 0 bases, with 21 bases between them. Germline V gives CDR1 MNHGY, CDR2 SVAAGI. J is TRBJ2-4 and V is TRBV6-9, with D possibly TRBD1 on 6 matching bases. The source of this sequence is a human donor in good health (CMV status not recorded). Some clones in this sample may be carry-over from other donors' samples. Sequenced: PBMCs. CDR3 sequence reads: CASSDKTGSLRAKNIQYF. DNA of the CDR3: TGTGCCAGCAGCGATAAGACAGGAAGCCTTCGAGCCAAAAACATTCAGTACTTC.